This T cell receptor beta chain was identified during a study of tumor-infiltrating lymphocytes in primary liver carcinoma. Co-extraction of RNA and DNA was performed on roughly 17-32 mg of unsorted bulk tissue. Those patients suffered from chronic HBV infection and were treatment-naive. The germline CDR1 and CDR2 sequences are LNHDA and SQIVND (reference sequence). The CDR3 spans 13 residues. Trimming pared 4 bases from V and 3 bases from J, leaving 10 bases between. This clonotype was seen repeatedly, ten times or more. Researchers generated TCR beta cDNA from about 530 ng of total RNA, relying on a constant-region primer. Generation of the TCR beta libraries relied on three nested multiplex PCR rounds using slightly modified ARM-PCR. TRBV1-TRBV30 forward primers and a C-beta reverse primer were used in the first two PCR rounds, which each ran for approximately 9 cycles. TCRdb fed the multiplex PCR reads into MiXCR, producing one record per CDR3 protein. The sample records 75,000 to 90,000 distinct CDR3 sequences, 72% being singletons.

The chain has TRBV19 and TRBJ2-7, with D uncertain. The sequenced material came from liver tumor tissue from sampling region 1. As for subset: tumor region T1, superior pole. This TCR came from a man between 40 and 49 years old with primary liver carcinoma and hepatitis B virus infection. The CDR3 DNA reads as TGTGCCAGTAGTAGGAGCTTTAACTACGAGCAGTACTTC. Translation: CASSRSFNYEQYF.